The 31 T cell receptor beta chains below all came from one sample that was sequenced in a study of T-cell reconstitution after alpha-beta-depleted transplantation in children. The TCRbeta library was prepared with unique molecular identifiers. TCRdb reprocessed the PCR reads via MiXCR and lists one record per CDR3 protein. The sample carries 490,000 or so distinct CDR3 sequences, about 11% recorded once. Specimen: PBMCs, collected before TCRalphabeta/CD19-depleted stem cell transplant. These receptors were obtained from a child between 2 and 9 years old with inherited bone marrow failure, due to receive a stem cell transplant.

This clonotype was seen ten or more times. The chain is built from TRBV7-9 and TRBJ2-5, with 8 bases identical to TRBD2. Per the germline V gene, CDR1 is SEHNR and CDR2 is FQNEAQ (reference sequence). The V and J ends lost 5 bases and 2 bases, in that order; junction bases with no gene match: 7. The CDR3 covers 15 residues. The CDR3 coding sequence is TGTGCCAGCAGCCCCCCGGGGACTAGGCAAGAGACCCAGTACTTC. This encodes CASSPPGTRQETQYF.

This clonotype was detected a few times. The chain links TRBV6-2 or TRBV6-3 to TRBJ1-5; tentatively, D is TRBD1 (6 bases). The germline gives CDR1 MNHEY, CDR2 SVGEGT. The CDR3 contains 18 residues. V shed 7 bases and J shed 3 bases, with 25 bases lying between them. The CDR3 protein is CASKAFTGQSAYNQPQHF. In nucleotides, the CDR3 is TGTGCCAGCAAGGCCTTTACTGGACAGTCGGCCTACAATCAGCCCCAGCATTTT.

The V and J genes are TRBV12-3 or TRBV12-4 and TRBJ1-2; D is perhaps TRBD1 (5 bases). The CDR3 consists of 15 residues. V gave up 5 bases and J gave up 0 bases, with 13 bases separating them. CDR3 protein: CASSGDSTTNYGYTF. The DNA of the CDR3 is TGTGCCAGCAGTGGTGACAGCACCACTAACTATGGCTACACCTTC.

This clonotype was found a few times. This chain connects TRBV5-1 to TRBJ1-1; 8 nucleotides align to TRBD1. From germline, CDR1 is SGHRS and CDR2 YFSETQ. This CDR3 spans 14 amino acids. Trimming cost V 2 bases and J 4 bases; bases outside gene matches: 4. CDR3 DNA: TGCGCCAGCAGCTTATTAACAGGGGGCACTGAAGCTTTCTTT. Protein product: CASSLLTGGTEAFF.

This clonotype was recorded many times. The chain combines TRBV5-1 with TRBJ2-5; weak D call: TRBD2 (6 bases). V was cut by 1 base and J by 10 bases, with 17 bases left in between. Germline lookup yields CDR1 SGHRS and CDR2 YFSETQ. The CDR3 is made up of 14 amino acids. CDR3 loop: CASSLSSGEDGQYF. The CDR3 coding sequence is TGCGCCAGCAGCTTGAGTTCGGGAGAGGATGGCCAGTACTTC.

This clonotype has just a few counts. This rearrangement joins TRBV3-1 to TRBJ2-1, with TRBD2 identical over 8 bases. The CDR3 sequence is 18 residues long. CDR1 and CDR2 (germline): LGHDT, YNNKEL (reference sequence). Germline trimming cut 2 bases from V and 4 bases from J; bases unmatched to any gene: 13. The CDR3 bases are TGTGCCAGCAGCCAACAGGGAGGAGCTAGCGGGCGATACAATGAGCAGTTCTTC. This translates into CASSQQGGASGRYNEQFF.

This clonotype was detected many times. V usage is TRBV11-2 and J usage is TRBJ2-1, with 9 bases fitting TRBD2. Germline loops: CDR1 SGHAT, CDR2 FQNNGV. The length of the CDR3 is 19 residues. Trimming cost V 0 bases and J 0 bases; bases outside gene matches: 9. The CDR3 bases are TGTGCCAGCAGCTTAGAGGTAGCGGGAGTACGGAGCTCCTACAATGAGCAGTTCTTC. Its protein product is CASSLEVAGVRSSYNEQFF.

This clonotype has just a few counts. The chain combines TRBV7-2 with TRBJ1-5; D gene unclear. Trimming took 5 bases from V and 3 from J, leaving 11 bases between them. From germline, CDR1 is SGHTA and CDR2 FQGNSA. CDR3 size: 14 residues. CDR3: CASSPMLANQPQHF. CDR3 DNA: TGTGCCAGCAGCCCTATGTTAGCCAATCAGCCCCAGCATTTT.

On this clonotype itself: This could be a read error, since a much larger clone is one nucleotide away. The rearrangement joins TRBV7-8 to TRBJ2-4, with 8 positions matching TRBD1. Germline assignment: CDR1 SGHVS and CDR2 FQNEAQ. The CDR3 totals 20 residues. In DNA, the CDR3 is TGTGCCAGCGGCTTGCTTCCAGGGGGCGCGGGGAGTGGAACCAAAAACATTCAGTACTTC. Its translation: CASGLLPGGAGSGTKNIQYF.

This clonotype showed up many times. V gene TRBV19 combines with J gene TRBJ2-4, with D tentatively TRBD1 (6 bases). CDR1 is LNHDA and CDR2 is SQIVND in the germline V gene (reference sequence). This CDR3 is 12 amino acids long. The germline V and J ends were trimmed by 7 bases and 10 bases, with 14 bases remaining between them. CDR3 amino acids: CASTQGTSIQYF. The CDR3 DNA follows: TGTGCCAGTACACAGGGTACTAGTATTCAGTACTTC.

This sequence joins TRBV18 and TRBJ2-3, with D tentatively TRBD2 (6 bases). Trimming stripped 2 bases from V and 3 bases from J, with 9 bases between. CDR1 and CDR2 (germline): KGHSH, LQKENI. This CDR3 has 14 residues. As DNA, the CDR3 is TGTGCCAGCTCACCAAGCCTAGCGACAGATACGCAGTATTTT. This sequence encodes CASSPSLATDTQYF.

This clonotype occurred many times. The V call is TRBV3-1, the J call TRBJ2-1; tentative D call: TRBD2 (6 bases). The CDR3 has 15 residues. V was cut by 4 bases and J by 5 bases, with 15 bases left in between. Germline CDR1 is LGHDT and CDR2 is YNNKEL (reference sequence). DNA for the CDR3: TGTGCCAGCAGCCGGAGGGACGAATTCGACAATGAGCAGTTCTTC. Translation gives CASSRRDEFDNEQFF.

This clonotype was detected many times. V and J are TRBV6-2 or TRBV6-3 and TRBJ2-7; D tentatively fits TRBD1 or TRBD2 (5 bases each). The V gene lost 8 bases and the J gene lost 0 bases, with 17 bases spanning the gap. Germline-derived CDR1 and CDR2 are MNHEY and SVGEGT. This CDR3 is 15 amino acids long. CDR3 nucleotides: TGTGCCAGCCGAGGGGTACTAACCTACTCCTACGAGCAGTACTTC. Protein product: CASRGVLTYSYEQYF.

The CDR3 nucleotides read TGCAGCGTTGCTTTATTAGCGGGAGAGTCCACAGATACGCAGTATTTT. Translated: CSVALLAGESTDTQYF. The chain carries TRBV29-1 and TRBJ2-3, with 9 bases identical to TRBD2. CDR1 is SQVTM, CDR2 ANQGSEA, per germline. J was trimmed by 2 bases and V by 4 bases; bases with no gene match: 10. This CDR3 contains 16 residues.

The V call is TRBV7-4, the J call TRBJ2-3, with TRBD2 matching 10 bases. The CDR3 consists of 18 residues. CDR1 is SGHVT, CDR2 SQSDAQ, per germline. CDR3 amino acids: CTINLGVEAGGPIDTQYF. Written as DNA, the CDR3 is TGTACCATCAATCTTGGGGTAGAAGCGGGAGGGCCGATAGATACGCAGTATTTT.

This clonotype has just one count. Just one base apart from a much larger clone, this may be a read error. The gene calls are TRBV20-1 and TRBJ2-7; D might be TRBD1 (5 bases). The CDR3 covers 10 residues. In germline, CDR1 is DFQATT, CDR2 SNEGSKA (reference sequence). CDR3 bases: TGCGGTGCCCTAGGGGCGGAGCAGTACTTC. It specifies CGALGAEQYF.

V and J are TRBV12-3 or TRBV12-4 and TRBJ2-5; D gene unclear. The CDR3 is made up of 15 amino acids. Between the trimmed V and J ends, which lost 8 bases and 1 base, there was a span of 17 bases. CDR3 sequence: CASRAPLAIQETQYF. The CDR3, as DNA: TGTGCCAGCCGCGCCCCGTTGGCCATCCAAGAGACCCAGTACTTC.

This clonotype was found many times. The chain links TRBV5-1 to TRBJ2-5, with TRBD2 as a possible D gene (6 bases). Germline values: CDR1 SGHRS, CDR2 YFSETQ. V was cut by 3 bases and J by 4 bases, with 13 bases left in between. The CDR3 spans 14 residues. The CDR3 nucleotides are TGCGCCAGCAGCTCGGACGGGGGTGGAGAGACCCAGTACTTC. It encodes CASSSDGGGETQYF. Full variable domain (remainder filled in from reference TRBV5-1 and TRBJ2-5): KAGVTQTPRYLIKTRGQQVTLSCSPISGHRSVSWYQQTPGQGLQFLFEYFSETQRNKGNFPGRFSGRQFSNSRSEMNVSTLELGDSALYLCASSSDGGGETQYFGPGTRLLVL.

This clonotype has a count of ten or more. The CDR3 DNA reads TGCGCCAGCAGCCAAGAGGGTTGGGGACTTCGGGAGACCCAGTACTTC. It codes for CASSQEGWGLRETQYF. This chain joins TRBV4-3 and TRBJ2-5; possible D gene TRBD2, 6 bases. V was clipped by 0 bases and J by 5 bases, with 16 bases between them. Germline V gives CDR1 LGHNA, CDR2 YSLEER. The CDR3 is 16 amino acids.

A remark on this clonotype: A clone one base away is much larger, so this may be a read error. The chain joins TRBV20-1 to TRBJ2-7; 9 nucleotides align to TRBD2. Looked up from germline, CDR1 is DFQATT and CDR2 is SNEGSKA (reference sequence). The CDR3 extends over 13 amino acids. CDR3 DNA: TGCAGTACTAGGATAGCGGGAGAATACGAGCAGTACTTC. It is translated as CSTRIAGEYEQYF.

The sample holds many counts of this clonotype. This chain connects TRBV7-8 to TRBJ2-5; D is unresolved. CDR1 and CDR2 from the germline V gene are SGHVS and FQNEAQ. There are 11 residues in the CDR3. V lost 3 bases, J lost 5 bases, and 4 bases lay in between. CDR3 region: CASSLYETQYF. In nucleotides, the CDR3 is TGTGCCAGCAGCTTGTACGAGACCCAGTACTTC.

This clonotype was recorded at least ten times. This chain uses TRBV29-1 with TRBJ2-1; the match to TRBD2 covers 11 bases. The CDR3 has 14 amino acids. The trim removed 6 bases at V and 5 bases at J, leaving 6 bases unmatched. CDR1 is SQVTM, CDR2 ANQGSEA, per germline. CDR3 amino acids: CSVLAGVTHNEQFF. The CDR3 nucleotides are TGCAGCGTACTAGCGGGAGTAACCCACAATGAGCAGTTCTTC.

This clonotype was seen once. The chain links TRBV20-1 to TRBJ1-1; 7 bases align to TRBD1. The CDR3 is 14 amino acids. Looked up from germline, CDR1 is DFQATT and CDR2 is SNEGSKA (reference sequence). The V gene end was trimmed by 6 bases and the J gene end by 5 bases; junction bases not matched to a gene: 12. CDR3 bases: TGCAGTGCAAGTGGGACAGCCCTAGGGACTGAAGCTTTCTTT. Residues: CSASGTALGTEAFF.

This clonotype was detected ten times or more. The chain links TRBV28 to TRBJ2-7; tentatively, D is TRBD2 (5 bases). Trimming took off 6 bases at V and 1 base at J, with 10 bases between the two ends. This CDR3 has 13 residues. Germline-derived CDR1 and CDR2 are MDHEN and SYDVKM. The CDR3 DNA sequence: TGTGCCAGCAGGCCACGAGGGTCCTACGAGCAGTACTTC. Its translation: CASRPRGSYEQYF.

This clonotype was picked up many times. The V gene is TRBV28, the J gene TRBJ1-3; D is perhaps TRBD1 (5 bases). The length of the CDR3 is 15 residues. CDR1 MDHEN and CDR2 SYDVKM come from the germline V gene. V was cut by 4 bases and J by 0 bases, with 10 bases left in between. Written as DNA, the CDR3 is TGTGCCAGCAGTTCGACAGCGTACTCTGGAAACACCATATATTTT. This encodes CASSSTAYSGNTIYF.

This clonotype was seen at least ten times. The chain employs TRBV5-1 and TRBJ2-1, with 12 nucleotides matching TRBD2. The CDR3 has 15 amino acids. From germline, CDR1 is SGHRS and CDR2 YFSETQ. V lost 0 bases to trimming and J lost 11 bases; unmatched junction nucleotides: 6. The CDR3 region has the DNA TGCGCCAGCAGCTTGGAAATGGGACTAGCGGGCAAGCAGTTCTTC. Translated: CASSLEMGLAGKQFF.

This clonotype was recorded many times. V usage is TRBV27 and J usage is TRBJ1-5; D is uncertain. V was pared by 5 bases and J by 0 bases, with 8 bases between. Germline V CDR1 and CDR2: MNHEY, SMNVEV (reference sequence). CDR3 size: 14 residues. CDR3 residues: CASSIRYSNQPQHF. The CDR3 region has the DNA TGTGCCAGCAGTATAAGATATAGCAATCAGCCCCAGCATTTT.

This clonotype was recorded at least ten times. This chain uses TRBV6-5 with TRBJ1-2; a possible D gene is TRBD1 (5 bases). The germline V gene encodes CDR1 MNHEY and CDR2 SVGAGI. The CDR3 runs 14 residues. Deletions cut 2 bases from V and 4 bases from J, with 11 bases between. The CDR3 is CASSYAGPVYGYTF. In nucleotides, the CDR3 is TGTGCCAGCAGTTACGCGGGGCCCGTCTATGGCTACACCTTC.

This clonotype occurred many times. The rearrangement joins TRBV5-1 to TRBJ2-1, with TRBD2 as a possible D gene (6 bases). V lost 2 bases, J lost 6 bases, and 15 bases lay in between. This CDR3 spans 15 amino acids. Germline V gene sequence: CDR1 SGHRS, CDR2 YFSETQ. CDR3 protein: CASSFGLAMSNEQFF. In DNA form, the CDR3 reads TGCGCCAGCAGCTTCGGCCTAGCGATGAGCAATGAGCAGTTCTTC.

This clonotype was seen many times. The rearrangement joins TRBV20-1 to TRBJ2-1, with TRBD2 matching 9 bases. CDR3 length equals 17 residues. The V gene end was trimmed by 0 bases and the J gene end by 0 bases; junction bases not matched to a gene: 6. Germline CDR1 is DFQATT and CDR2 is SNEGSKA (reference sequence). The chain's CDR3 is CSARDQGSGSSYNEQFF. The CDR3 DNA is TGCAGTGCTAGAGATCAAGGTAGCGGGAGCTCCTACAATGAGCAGTTCTTC.

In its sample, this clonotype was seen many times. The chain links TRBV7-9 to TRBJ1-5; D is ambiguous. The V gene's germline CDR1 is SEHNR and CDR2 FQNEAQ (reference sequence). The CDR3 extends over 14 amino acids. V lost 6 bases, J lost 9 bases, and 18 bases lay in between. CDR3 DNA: TGTGCCAGCAGTCTAGGCTCAGCGGGGTGGCCCCAGCATTTT. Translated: CASSLGSAGWPQHF.